This is a list of T cell receptor beta chains from one sample in a study of cytomegalovirus exposure and HLA in healthy donors. Produced via immunoSEQ multiplex PCR; TCRdb's table is partial and in-frame only. The sample holds approximately 200,000 clones, roughly 72% seen once. The sequencing input was PBMCs. The source of these receptors is a man aged 25 to 40 in good health and CMV-seronegative. CDR3s leave out the opening cysteine and the closing phenylalanine or tryptophan. Each record gives: J gene, clone size, V gene, CDR3 protein. Not all rows give a size; the values are once, few, many and, for expanded clones, a class.

j_gene: TRBJ2-5
abundance: few
v_gene: TRBV7-9
CDR3aa: ASSTSGREPYQETQY

j_gene: TRBJ2-5
abundance: .
v_gene: TRBV6-4
CDR3aa: ATASDSQETQY

j_gene: TRBJ2-3
abundance: .
v_gene: TRBV6-1
CDR3aa: ASSGGQGVDTQY

j_gene: TRBJ1-2
abundance: .
v_gene: TRBV29-1
CDR3aa: STPDRFDYGYT

j_gene: TRBJ2-7
abundance: .
v_gene: TRBV9
CDR3aa: ASSVGDNSGRVGEQY

j_gene: TRBJ1-1
abundance: .
v_gene: TRBV11-3
CDR3aa: ASSFQGNTEAF

j_gene: TRBJ2-1
abundance: .
v_gene: TRBV5-6
CDR3aa: ASRLTSGIQGNEQF

j_gene: TRBJ1-5
abundance: .
v_gene: TRBV19
CDR3aa: ASRLGQGWNQPQH

j_gene: TRBJ1-3
abundance: .
v_gene: TRBV29-1
CDR3aa: SVLFAGTNRNTIY

j_gene: TRBJ1-5
abundance: .
v_gene: TRBV28
CDR3aa: ASSGGQGVQPQH

j_gene: TRBJ2-7
abundance: few
v_gene: TRBV6-5
CDR3aa: ASSSLTSGRTYEQY

j_gene: TRBJ2-1
abundance: .
v_gene: TRBV28
CDR3aa: ASSGGAGNNEQF

j_gene: TRBJ2-5
abundance: once
v_gene: TRBV2
CDR3aa: ASGTSRGQETQY

j_gene: TRBJ2-1
abundance: few
v_gene: TRBV4-2
CDR3aa: ASSQKAGTSAEVDEQF

j_gene: TRBJ2-1
abundance: .
v_gene: TRBV27
CDR3aa: ASSLGAAINEQF

j_gene: TRBJ1-6
abundance: once
v_gene: TRBV28
CDR3aa: ASSLVEQSLH

j_gene: TRBJ2-7
abundance: .
v_gene: TRBV10-3
CDR3aa: AISEGQVPSYEQY

j_gene: TRBJ2-1
abundance: .
v_gene: TRBV28
CDR3aa: ASSFPPSATSGSHRSYNEQF

j_gene: TRBJ1-2
abundance: .
v_gene: TRBV4-1
CDR3aa: ASSHSTGPLGDT

j_gene: TRBJ1-2
abundance: .
v_gene: TRBV25-1
CDR3aa: ASTPPMDYGYT

j_gene: TRBJ2-5
abundance: .
v_gene: TRBV9
CDR3aa: ASSVALTGRGQETQY

j_gene: TRBJ2-7
abundance: few
v_gene: TRBV5-6
CDR3aa: ASSPRQVTAYEQY

j_gene: TRBJ2-7
abundance: few
v_gene: TRBV13
CDR3aa: ASSLRGSRYEQY

j_gene: TRBJ2-6
abundance: .
v_gene: TRBV27
CDR3aa: ASHGFSGANVLT

j_gene: TRBJ2-7
abundance: .
v_gene: TRBV6-5
CDR3aa: ASSYSGPAGYGEQY

j_gene: TRBJ1-4
abundance: once
v_gene: TRBV7-6
CDR3aa: ASRRATNEKLF

j_gene: TRBJ2-7
abundance: .
v_gene: TRBV11-2
CDR3aa: ASSLDPGGLYEQY

j_gene: TRBJ1-4
abundance: .
v_gene: TRBV13
CDR3aa: ASSSTGSNEKLF

j_gene: TRBJ1-3
abundance: .
v_gene: TRBV5-1
CDR3aa: ASSPGGAGNTIY

j_gene: TRBJ1-4
abundance: once
v_gene: TRBV27
CDR3aa: ASSYGQGARKLF

j_gene: TRBJ2-7
abundance: .
v_gene: TRBV4-1
CDR3aa: ASSQTSSGYEQY

j_gene: TRBJ2-5
abundance: few
v_gene: TRBV5-1
CDR3aa: ASFMGGQGETQY

j_gene: TRBJ2-5
abundance: .
v_gene: TRBV5-1
CDR3aa: ASSLSSTGSQETQY

j_gene: TRBJ1-6
abundance: .
v_gene: TRBV6-6
CDR3aa: ASSQGTGGMSPLH

j_gene: TRBJ2-6
abundance: .
v_gene: TRBV7-2
CDR3aa: ASSLAPQGRSSGANVLT

j_gene: TRBJ1-4
abundance: .
v_gene: TRBV28
CDR3aa: ASSSRGTTNEKLF

j_gene: TRBJ2-7
abundance: .
v_gene: TRBV2
CDR3aa: ASSFDRASYEQY

j_gene: TRBJ1-5
abundance: .
v_gene: TRBV18
CDR3aa: ASSPSQGGHQPQH

j_gene: TRBJ1-2
abundance: .
v_gene: TRBV6-1
CDR3aa: ASSEAGTGDNYGYT

j_gene: TRBJ2-7
abundance: few
v_gene: TRBV14
CDR3aa: ASSITAGLSDVEQY

j_gene: TRBJ1-6
abundance: .
v_gene: TRBV11-3
CDR3aa: ASSLGPGTPLH